This TCR beta chain was sequenced in a study of CD8 T cells in ankylosing spondylitis. Study outcomes and limitations: Clones tied to disease were said to be significantly enriched in matched ankylosing spondylitis synovial fluid. Earlier studies detected some motif variants in reactive arthritis synovial fluid and blood. Relatively scarce in peripheral blood, disease-linked clones were CD8+. Characteristic, it appeared, of ankylosing spondylitis blood was a TCR beta motif of several highly homologous variants.

V lost 7 bases to trimming and J lost 4 bases, with 14 bases between them. Per the germline V gene, CDR1 is SNHLY and CDR2 is FYNNEI. The CDR3 totals 14 residues. Quantitative 5'-RACE with molecular barcodes was used to make the TCR beta libraries. One entry per CDR3 protein, called by TCRdb with MiXCR from the 5' RACE reads. The table lists over 450,000 distinct CDR3 sequences, 12% of them singletons. This clonotype was observed many times. Antigen: not known. The sample was blood, either unsorted or a sorted T cell fraction (not recorded which). V usage is TRBV2 and J usage is TRBJ2-1; TRBD1 might be the D (6 bases). The sequence was obtained from a male donor with ankylosing spondylitis. Here the CDR3 DNA reads TGTGCCAGCAACCCGACAGGACCTTACAATGAGCAGTTCTTC. As protein: CASNPTGPYNEQFF.